The 16 T cell receptor beta chains listed next were all sequenced from one sample in a study of blood T cell repertoires in COVID-19. Produced via immunoSEQ multiplex PCR; TCRdb's table is partial and in-frame only. The sample yields approximately 310,000 clones, roughly 88% seen once. The sample taken for sequencing was PBMCs or T cells enriched from blood (not recorded which). These receptors all stem from a man aged 30-40 years who had recovered from COVID-19.

The genes are TRBV5-1 and TRBJ1-2; 9 bases map to TRBD1. The V segment lost 4 bases and the J segment 5 bases; nucleotides outside the gene matches: 9. CDR1 and CDR2 from the germline V gene are SGHRS and YFSETQ. This CDR3 is 15 amino acids long. The CDR3: CASSPRDREMYGYTF. The CDR3 nucleotides are TGCGCCAGCAGCCCCCGGGACAGGGAAATGTATGGCTACACCTTC.

As regards this clone: This sample also contains other DNA sequences that code for the same CDR3. This chain links TRBV7-3 with TRBJ2-2, with D tentatively TRBD2 (5 bases). The germline V gene encodes CDR1 SGHTA and CDR2 FQGTGA. V lost 5 bases and J 5 bases, leaving 9 bases between the germline ends. This CDR3 contains 13 residues. The CDR3 DNA reads as TGTGCCAGCAGCCCGAGAGGGACCGGGGAGCTGTTTTTT. Translated, it gives CASSPRGTGELFF.

This clone was observed a few times. The chain has TRBV7-6 and TRBJ2-1; D uncertain. Germline CDR1 is SGHVS and CDR2 is FNYEAQ. Trimming cost V 5 bases and J 3 bases, with 8 bases left between them. The CDR3 loop spans 13 amino acids. The CDR3 is CASSPYLYNEQFF. The DNA of the CDR3 is TGTGCCAGCAGCCCCTACCTCTACAATGAGCAGTTCTTC. The full variable domain, in which reference TRBV7-6 and TRBJ2-1 provide the parts outside the CDR3, is GAGVSQSPRYKVTKRGQDVALRCDPISGHVSLYWYRQALGQGPEFLTYFNYEAQQDKSGLPNDRFSAERPEGSISTLTIQRTEQRDSAMYRCASSPYLYNEQFFGPGTRLTVL.

This sequence joins TRBV6-1 and TRBJ1-2; maybe TRBD1 (5 bases). V was shortened by 0 bases and J by 4 bases, with 12 bases between the two germline ends. The CDR3 covers 15 residues. Germline loops: CDR1 MNHNS, CDR2 SASEGT. The CDR3 is CASSEAGAAAYGYTF. CDR3 DNA sequence: TGTGCCAGCAGTGAAGCAGGGGCAGCAGCCTATGGCTACACCTTC.

This rearrangement joins TRBV5-1 to TRBJ2-2; tentatively, D is TRBD2 (6 bases). This CDR3 contains 15 residues. V was cut by 4 bases and J by 2 bases, with 12 bases left in between. Germline assignment: CDR1 SGHRS and CDR2 YFSETQ. The CDR3, as DNA: TGCGCCAGCAGCCCGGTTGCGGGAAACACCGGGGAGCTGTTTTTT. It specifies CASSPVAGNTGELFF.

V usage is TRBV7-3 and J usage is TRBJ2-2, with D tentatively TRBD2 (6 bases). Germline-derived CDR1 and CDR2 are SGHTA and FQGTGA. V dropped 2 bases and J dropped 2 bases, with 9 bases sitting between them. This CDR3 region has 15 residues. Here the CDR3 reads CASSLGGVNTGELFF. CDR3 sequence (DNA): TGTGCCAGCAGCTTAGGCGGGGTCAACACCGGGGAGCTGTTTTTT.

This chain uses TRBV9 with TRBJ2-3; 7 bases are a match to TRBD2. Trimming took 0 bases from V and 2 from J; bases not matched to a gene: 6. The CDR3 contains 16 residues. CDR1 and CDR2 from the germline V gene are SGDLS and YYNGEE. The CDR3 spells CASSVVPGGATDTQYF. The CDR3 DNA reads as TGTGCCAGCAGCGTAGTACCGGGGGGAGCCACAGATACGCAGTATTTT.

The chain carries TRBV10-3 and TRBJ1-2; 8 nucleotides line up with TRBD1. This CDR3 contains 13 residues. From germline, CDR1 is ENHRY and CDR2 SYGVKD. The ends lost 8 bases at V and 6 bases at J; junction bases unmatched: 8. CDR3 amino acids: CAIVEGQGDGYTF. The DNA of the CDR3 is TGTGCCATCGTAGAAGGACAGGGCGATGGCTACACCTTC.

The V gene is TRBV24-1, the J gene TRBJ2-1, with TRBD1 matching 8 bases. CDR3 length: 13 residues. Looked up from germline, CDR1 is KGHDR and CDR2 is SFDVKD. Trimming cost V 4 bases and J 9 bases; bases outside gene matches: 4. CDR3 in DNA: TGTGCCACCAGTGAACTAGGACAGGGTGAGCAGTTCTTC. It codes for CATSELGQGEQFF.

The chain couples TRBV4-2 to TRBJ2-5; a possible D gene is TRBD2 (6 bases). V lost 1 base, J lost 1 base, and 16 bases lay in between. This CDR3 region has 17 residues. CDR1 and CDR2 from the germline V gene are LGHNA and YNFKEQ. CDR3 nucleotides: TGTGCCAGCAGCCAAGTTTCCGGCGGGGATATCCAAGAGACCCAGTACTTC. Residues: CASSQVSGGDIQETQYF.

The gene calls are TRBV12-3 or TRBV12-4 and TRBJ1-2; possibly TRBD1 for D (5 bases). The CDR3 loop spans 12 amino acids. Trimming shortened V by 5 bases and J by 4 bases, and 8 bases separated the two germline ends. The CDR3 coding sequence is TGTGCCAGCAGTGGGGGGTCCTATGGCTACACCTTC. Encoded protein: CASSGGSYGYTF.

The rearrangement links TRBV30 to TRBJ1-5; D is unclear. CDR1 is GTSNPN, CDR2 SVGIG, per germline (reference sequence). Trimming removed 2 bases at V and 7 bases at J, with 18 bases between. This CDR3 comprises 15 residues. CDR3 sequence: CAWSNGGEPGQPQHF. In DNA form, the CDR3 reads TGTGCCTGGAGTAATGGCGGGGAGCCTGGGCAGCCCCAGCATTTT. Full variable domain (outside the CDR3, taken from reference TRBV30 and TRBJ1-5): SQTIHQWPATLVQPVGSPLSLECTVEGTSNPNLYWYRQAAGRGLQLLFYSVGIGQISSEVPQNLSASRPQDRQFILSSKKLLLSDSGFYLCAWSNGGEPGQPQHFGDGTRLSIL.

This clone was seen once. The rearrangement joins TRBV12-3 or TRBV12-4 to TRBJ1-1; D uncertain. CDR3 size: 11 residues. Trimming left V 3 bases short and J 4 bases short, with 3 bases between. The CDR3 nucleotides are TGTGCCAGCAGTTTTCGCACTGAAGCTTTCTTT. It encodes CASSFRTEAFF.

This chain connects TRBV5-1 to TRBJ1-4; D remains unclear. V was trimmed by 4 bases and J by 0 bases, leaving 7 bases between them. The V gene's germline CDR1 is SGHRS and CDR2 YFSETQ. CDR3 length: 14 amino acids. The CDR3: CASSVDTTNEKLFF. The CDR3 region has the DNA TGCGCCAGCAGCGTAGACACAACTAATGAAAAACTGTTTTTT. Supplemented by reference TRBV5-1 and TRBJ1-4, the full variable domain reads KAGVTQTPRYLIKTRGQQVTLSCSPISGHRSVSWYQQTPGQGLQFLFEYFSETQRNKGNFPGRFSGRQFSNSRSEMNVSTLELGDSALYLCASSVDTTNEKLFFGSGTQLSVL.

This clone appeared a few times. This sample includes further DNA sequences coding for the same CDR3. The rearrangement joins TRBV5-1 to TRBJ1-5, with a tentative D call TRBD1 (5 bases). Germline V CDR1 and CDR2: SGHRS, YFSETQ. With 0 bases removed from V and 2 bases from J, the gap between germline ends came to 6 bases. The CDR3 extends over 14 amino acids. The CDR3 region is CASSLEGGNQPQHF. Here the CDR3 DNA reads TGCGCCAGCAGCTTGGAAGGGGGCAATCAGCCCCAGCATTTT.

The rearrangement uses TRBV7-6 and TRBJ1-1, with TRBD1 matching 8 bases. Germline CDR1 SGHVS, CDR2 FNYEAQ. Trimming removed 5 bases from V and 1 base from J; junction bases left unmatched: 3. This CDR3 contains 14 residues. The CDR3 reads CASSQDRANTEAFF. As DNA, the CDR3 is TGTGCCAGCAGCCAGGACAGGGCGAACACTGAAGCTTTCTTT. Using reference TRBV7-6 and TRBJ1-1 for the parts outside the CDR3, the full variable domain is GAGVSQSPRYKVTKRGQDVALRCDPISGHVSLYWYRQALGQGPEFLTYFNYEAQQDKSGLPNDRFSAERPEGSISTLTIQRTEQRDSAMYRCASSQDRANTEAFFGQGTRLTVV.